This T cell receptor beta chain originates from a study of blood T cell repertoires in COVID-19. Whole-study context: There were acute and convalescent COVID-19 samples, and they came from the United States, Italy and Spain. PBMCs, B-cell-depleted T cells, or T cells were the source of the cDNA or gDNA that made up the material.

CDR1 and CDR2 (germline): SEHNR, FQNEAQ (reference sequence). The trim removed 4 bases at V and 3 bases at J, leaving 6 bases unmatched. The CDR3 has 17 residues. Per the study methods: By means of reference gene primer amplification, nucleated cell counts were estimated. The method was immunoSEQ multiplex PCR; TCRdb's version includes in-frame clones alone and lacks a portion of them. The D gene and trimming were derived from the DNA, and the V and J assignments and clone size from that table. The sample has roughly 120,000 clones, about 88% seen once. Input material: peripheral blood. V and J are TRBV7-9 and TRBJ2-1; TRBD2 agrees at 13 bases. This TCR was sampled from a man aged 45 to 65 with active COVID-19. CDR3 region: CASSSSGLAGVYNEQFF. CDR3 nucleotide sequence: TGTGCCAGCAGCTCCTCAGGACTAGCGGGAGTCTACAATGAGCAGTTCTTC.